This paragraph covers one T cell receptor beta chain sequence. Antigen specificity is unknown. This entry belongs to a study of cytomegalovirus exposure and HLA in healthy donors. Study results and caveats: Across donors, most TCRs were seen rarely, yet some public ones were widespread. In a later analysis, the majority of CMV-associated beta chains seemingly showed HLA restriction.

With 60 Vbeta and 13 Jbeta primers, the PCR was carried out. Only in-frame clones appear in the TCRdb table, and some are missing; sequencing was by immunoSEQ multiplex PCR. Of 80,000 to 100,000 clones listed, 70% to 85% are singletons. Germline assignment: CDR1 LNHNV and CDR2 YYDKDF (reference sequence). The V gene lost 0 bases and the J gene lost 2 bases, with 8 bases spanning the gap. The CDR3 contains 15 residues. Sample: PBMCs. The receptor comes from a man aged 25-40 years in good health and CMV-seropositive. The chain combines TRBV15 with TRBJ1-3, with a weak D call TRBD1 (5 bases). CDR3 bases: TGTGCCACCAGCAGAGATCTAGGGGCTGGAAACACCATATATTTT. Translated: CATSRDLGAGNTIYF. Variable domain in full (rest from reference TRBV15 and TRBJ1-3): DAMVIQNPRYQVTQFGKPVTLSCSQTLNHNVMYWYQQKSSQAPKLLFHYYDKDFNNEADTPDNFQSRRPNTSFCFLDIRSPGLGDTAMYLCATSRDLGAGNTIYFGEGSWLTVV.